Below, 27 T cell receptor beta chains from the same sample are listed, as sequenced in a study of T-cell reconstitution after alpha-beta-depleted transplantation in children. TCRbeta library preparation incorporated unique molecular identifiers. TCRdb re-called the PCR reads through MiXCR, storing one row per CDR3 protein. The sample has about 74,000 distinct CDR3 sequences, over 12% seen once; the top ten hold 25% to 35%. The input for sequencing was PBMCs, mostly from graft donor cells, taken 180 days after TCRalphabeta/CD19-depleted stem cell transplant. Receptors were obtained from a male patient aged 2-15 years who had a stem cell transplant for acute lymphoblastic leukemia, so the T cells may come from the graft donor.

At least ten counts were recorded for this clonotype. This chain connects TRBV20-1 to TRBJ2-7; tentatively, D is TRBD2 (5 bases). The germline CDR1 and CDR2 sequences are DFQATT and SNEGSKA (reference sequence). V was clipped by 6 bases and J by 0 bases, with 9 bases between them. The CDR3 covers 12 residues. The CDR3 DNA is TGCAGTGCGCAAAGCGGCTCCTACGAGCAGTACTTC. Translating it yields CSAQSGSYEQYF.

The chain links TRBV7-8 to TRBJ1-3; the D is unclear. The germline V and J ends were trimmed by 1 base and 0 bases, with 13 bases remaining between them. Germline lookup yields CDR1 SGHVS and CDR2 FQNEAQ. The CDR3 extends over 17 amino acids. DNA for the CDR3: TGTGCCAGCAGCTTAGGGGTCGCAGGCTACTCTGGAAACACCATATATTTT. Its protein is CASSLGVAGYSGNTIYF. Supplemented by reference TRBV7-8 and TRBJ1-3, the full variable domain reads GAGVSQSPRYKVAKRGQDVALRCDPISGHVSLFWYQQALGQGPEFLTYFQNEAQLDKSGLPSDRFFAERPEGSVSTLKIQRTQQEDSAVYLCASSLGVAGYSGNTIYFGEGSWLTVV.

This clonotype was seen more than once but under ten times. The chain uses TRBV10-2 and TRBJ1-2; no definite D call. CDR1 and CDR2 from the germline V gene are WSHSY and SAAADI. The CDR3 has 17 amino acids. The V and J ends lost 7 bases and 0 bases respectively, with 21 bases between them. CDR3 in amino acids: CASKRFDGLLANYGYTF. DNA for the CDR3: TGCGCCAGCAAGCGGTTCGACGGACTCTTAGCTAACTATGGCTACACCTTC.

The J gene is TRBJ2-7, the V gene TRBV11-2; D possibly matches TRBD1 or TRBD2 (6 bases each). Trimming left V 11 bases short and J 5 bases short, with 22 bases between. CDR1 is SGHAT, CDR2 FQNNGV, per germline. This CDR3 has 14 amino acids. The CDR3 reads CASHGAEGGHEQYF. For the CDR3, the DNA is TGTGCCTCACACGGGGCGGAGGGGGGCCACGAGCAGTACTTC. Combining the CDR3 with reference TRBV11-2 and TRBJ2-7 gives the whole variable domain EAGVAQSPRYKIIEKRQSVAFWCNPISGHATLYWYQQILGQGPKLLIQFQNNGVVDDSQLPKDRFSAERLKGVDSTLKIQPAKLEDSAVYLCASHGAEGGHEQYFGPGTRLTVT.

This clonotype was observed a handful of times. The CDR3 loop reads CASSLDYRSSYEQYF. The CDR3 coding sequence is TGTGCCAGCAGCTTAGATTACCGATCATCTTACGAGCAGTACTTC. The V and J genes are TRBV11-2 and TRBJ2-7; D is uncertain. This CDR3 region has 15 residues. Trimming removed 0 bases at V and 4 bases at J, with 13 bases between. CDR1 is SGHAT, CDR2 FQNNGV, per germline.

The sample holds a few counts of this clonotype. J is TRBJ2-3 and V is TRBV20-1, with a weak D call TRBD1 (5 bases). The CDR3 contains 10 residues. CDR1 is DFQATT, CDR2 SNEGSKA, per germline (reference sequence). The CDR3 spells CSPGKDTQYF. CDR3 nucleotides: TGCAGCCCAGGGAAGGATACGCAGTATTTT.

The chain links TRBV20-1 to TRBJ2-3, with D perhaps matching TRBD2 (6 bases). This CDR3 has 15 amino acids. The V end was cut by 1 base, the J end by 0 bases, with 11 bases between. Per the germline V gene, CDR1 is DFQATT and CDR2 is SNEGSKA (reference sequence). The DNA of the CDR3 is TGCAGTGCTAGAGGAGGGAGGTTTAGCACAGATACGCAGTATTTT. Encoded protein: CSARGGRFSTDTQYF.

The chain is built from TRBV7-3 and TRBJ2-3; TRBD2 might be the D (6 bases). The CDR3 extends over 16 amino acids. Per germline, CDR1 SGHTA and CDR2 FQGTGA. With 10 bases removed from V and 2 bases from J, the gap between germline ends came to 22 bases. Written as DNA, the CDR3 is TGTGCCACCCCCGGAGCGGGCGGTTGGGTCACAGATACGCAGTATTTT. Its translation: CATPGAGGWVTDTQYF.

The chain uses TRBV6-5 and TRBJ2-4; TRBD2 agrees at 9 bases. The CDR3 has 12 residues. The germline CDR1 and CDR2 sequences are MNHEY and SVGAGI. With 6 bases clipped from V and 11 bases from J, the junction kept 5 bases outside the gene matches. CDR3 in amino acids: CASSRGGEVQYF. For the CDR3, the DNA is TGTGCCAGCAGCCGCGGGGGGGAGGTTCAGTACTTC.

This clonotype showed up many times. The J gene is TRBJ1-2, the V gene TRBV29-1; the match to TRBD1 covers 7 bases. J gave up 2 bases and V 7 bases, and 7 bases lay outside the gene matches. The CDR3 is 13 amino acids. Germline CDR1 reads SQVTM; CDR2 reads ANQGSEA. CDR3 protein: CSATGEGNYGYTF. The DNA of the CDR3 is TGCAGCGCTACAGGGGAGGGGAACTATGGCTACACCTTC.

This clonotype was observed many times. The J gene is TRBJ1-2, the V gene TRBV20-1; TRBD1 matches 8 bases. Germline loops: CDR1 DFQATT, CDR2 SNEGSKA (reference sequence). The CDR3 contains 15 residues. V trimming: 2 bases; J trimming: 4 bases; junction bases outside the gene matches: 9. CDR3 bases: TGCAGTGCTAGACGGCTCGGACAGGGCCCCTATGGCTACACCTTC. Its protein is CSARRLGQGPYGYTF.

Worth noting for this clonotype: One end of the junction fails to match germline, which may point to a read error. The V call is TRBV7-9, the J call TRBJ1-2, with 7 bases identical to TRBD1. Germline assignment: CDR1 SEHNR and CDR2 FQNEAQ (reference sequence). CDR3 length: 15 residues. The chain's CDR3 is CASSLQAGQPYGDTF. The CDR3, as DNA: TGTGCCAGCAGCTTACAGGCGGGACAGCCCTATGGCGACACCTTC.

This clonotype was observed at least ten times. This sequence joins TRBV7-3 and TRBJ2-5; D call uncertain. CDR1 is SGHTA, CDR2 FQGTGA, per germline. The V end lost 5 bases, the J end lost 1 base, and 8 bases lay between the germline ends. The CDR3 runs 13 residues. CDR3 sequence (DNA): TGTGCCAGCAGCAAGGCCTCCCAAGAGACCCAGTACTTC. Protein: CASSKASQETQYF.

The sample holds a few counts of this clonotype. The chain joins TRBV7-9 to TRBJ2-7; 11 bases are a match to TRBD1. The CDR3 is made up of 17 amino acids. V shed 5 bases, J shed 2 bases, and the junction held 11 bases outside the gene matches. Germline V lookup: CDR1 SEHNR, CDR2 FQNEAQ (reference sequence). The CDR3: CASSGSGTGGVPYEQYF. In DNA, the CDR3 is TGTGCCAGCAGCGGATCCGGGACAGGGGGTGTACCCTACGAGCAGTACTTC.

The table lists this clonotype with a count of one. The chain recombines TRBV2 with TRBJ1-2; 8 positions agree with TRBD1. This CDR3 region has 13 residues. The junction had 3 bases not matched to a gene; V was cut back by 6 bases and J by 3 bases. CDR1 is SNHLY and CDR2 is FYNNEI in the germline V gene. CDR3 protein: CASSPTGDYGYTF. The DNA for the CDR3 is TGTGCCAGCAGCCCGACAGGGGACTATGGCTACACCTTC.

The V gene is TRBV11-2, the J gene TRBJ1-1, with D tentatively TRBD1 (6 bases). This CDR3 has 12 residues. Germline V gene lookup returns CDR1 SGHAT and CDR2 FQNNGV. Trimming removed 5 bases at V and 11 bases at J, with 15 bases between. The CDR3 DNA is TGTGCCAGCAGCCTTATACAGGGATGGGCTTTCTTT. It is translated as CASSLIQGWAFF.

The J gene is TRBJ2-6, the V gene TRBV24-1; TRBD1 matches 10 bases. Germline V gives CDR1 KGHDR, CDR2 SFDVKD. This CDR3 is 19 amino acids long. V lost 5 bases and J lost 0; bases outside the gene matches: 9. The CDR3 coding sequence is TGTGCCACCAGTGGGCGAGACAGGGGGCTCGTCTCTGGGGCCAACGTCCTGACTTTC. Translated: CATSGRDRGLVSGANVLTF.

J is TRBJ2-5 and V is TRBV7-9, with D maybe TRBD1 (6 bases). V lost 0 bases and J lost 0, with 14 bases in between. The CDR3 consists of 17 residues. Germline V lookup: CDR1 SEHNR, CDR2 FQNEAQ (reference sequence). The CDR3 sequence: CASSLAPATGNQETQYF. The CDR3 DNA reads TGTGCCAGCAGCTTAGCTCCCGCGACAGGTAACCAAGAGACCCAGTACTTC.

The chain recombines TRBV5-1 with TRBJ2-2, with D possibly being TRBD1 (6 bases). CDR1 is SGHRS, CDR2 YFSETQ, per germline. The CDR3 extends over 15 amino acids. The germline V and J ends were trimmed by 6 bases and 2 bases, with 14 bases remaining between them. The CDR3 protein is CASTLQGYNTGELFF. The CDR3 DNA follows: TGCGCCAGCACCTTACAGGGTTACAACACCGGGGAGCTGTTTTTT. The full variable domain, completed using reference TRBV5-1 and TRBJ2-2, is KAGVTQTPRYLIKTRGQQVTLSCSPISGHRSVSWYQQTPGQGLQFLFEYFSETQRNKGNFPGRFSGRQFSNSRSEMNVSTLELGDSALYLCASTLQGYNTGELFFGEGSRLTVL.

CDR3 in amino acids: CASRFRGRGNYGYTF. CDR3 nucleotides: TGTGCCAGCAGATTCCGAGGGAGGGGCAACTATGGCTACACCTTC. The chain combines TRBV6-1 with TRBJ1-2; TRBD1 is a possible D gene (5 bases). Germline CDR1 MNHNS, CDR2 SASEGT. The CDR3 has 15 residues. Trimming cost V 6 bases and J 2 bases, with 16 bases left between them.

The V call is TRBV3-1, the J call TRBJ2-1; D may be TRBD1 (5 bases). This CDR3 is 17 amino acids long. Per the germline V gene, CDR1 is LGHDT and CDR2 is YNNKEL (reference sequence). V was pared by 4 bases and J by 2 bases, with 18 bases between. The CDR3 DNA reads TGTGCCAGCAGCCGCCATGACCCGGCAGGGCCCTACAATGAGCAGTTCTTC. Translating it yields CASSRHDPAGPYNEQFF.

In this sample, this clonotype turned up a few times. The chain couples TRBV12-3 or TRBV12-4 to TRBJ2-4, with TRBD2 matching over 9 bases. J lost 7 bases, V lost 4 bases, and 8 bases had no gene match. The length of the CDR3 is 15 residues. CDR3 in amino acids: CASSWAGGPSNIQYF. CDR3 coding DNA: TGTGCCAGCAGTTGGGCGGGAGGGCCCTCGAACATTCAGTACTTC.

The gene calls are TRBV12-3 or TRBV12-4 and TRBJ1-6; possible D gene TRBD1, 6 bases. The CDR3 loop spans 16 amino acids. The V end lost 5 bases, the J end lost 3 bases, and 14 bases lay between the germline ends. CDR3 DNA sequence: TGTGCCAGCAGTCCCTACAGGGTAGACTATAATTCACCCCTCCACTTT. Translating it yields CASSPYRVDYNSPLHF.

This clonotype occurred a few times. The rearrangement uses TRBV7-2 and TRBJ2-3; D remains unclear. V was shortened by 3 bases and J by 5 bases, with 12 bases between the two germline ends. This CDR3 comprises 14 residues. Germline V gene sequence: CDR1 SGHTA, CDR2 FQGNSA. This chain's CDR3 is CASSFRVPRDTQYF. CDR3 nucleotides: TGTGCCAGCAGCTTCCGGGTCCCCAGAGATACGCAGTATTTT.

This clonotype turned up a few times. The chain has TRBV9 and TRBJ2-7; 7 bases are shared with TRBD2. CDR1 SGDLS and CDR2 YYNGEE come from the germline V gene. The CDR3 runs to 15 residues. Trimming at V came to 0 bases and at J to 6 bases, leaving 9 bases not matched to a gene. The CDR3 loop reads CASSVGGRSSGEQYF. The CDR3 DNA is TGTGCCAGCAGCGTAGGCGGGAGAAGTTCTGGCGAGCAGTACTTC.

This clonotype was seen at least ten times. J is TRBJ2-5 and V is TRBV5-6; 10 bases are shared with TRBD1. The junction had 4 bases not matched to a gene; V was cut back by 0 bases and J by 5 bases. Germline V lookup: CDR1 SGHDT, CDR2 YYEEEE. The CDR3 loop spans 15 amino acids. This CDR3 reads CASSLGDRGRETQYF. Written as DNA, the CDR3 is TGTGCCAGCAGCTTGGGGGACAGGGGACGGGAGACCCAGTACTTC.

CDR3 sequence: CASSFPYLAKNIQYF. The CDR3 coding sequence is TGTGCCAGCAGCTTTCCTTATTTAGCCAAAAACATTCAGTACTTC. This chain uses TRBV7-9 with TRBJ2-4, with D hard to call. V shed 3 bases and J shed 0 bases, with 9 bases lying between them. Germline-derived CDR1 and CDR2 are SEHNR and FQNEAQ (reference sequence). The CDR3 length is 15 residues.